This TCR beta chain was recorded in a study of blood T cell repertoires in COVID-19. Across the study: Acute and convalescent COVID-19 samples came from the United States, Italy and Spain. In each case, the material was cDNA or gDNA derived from T cells, B-cell-depleted T cells, or PBMCs.

V was trimmed by 0 bases and J by 1 base, leaving 5 bases between them. The CDR3 totals 14 residues. CDR1 MNHEY and CDR2 SMNVEV come from the germline V gene (reference sequence). Source study methods: Scientists estimated how many nucleated cells there were by amplifying reference gene primers. The data were produced by immunoSEQ multiplex PCR, yet TCRdb's version contains in-frame clones alone and is incomplete. D and trimming were read from the DNA, whereas the V and J calls and clone size are those reported in that table. The sample has over 30,000 clones, more than 90% seen once; the top ten hold over 9.5%.

Sequenced: peripheral blood. The source is a human donor in a cohort sampled during active COVID-19. The chain carries TRBV27 and TRBJ2-3; D is unresolved. This chain's CDR3 is CASSLSPGTDTQYF. In DNA, the CDR3 is TGTGCCAGCAGTTTATCGCCAGGCACAGATACGCAGTATTTT.